This T cell receptor (beta chain) was sequenced during a study of blood T cells in healthy people across ages. Study results and limitations: Per million T cells, TCR beta diversity dropped roughly linearly as age increased. Higher naive T cell percentage went strongly together with higher TCR beta diversity.

Germline V gives CDR1 ENHRY, CDR2 SYGVKD. CDR3 size: 16 residues. Trimming removed 0 bases at V and 4 bases at J, with 12 bases between. A sample-barcoded 5' primer and a J-beta primer mix were used in a second PCR of roughly 7 to 12 cycles. TCRdb recomputed calls from the 5' RACE reads with MiXCR, one row per CDR3 protein. The sample records about 1.5 million distinct CDR3 sequences, less than 45% being singletons. As regards this clonotype: The target antigen is unknown.

This chain joins TRBV10-3 and TRBJ2-2; D ambiguous. This receptor was taken from a woman under 30 in good health. Source material: blood. The CDR3 loop is CAISESQASITGELFF. DNA of the CDR3: TGTGCCATCAGTGAGTCTCAGGCTAGTATCACCGGGGAGCTGTTTTTT.